This section outlines one T cell receptor beta chain sequence together with its context. Per the study methods: Estimation of nucleated cell counts relied on the amplification of reference gene primers. TCRdb's copy holds only in-frame clones and misses some; the assay was immunoSEQ multiplex PCR. The V and J calls and the clone size are those of that table, but D and trimming were determined from the DNA. The table has around 700,000 clones, about 90% seen once. This sample is part of a study of blood T cell repertoires in COVID-19. For the study at large: Spain, Italy and the United States supplied samples that represented acute and convalescent COVID-19. Sources were T cells, B-cell-depleted T cells, or PBMCs; the material itself was cDNA or gDNA.

The sequenced material came from peripheral blood. This receptor was identified in a woman under 30 with acute or convalescent COVID-19.

Here the CDR3 DNA reads TGTGCCAGCAGCTTAGATGGGGCCCACAATGAGCAGTTCTTC. Translating gives CASSLDGAHNEQFF. V and J are TRBV7-3 and TRBJ2-1, with a possible D match to TRBD1 (5 bases). The germline gives CDR1 SGHTA, CDR2 FQGTGA. The CDR3 is made up of 14 amino acids. The germline V and J ends were trimmed by 2 bases and 5 bases, with 10 bases remaining between them.